Each of the 21 T cell receptor beta chains below was sequenced from the same sample in a study of T cells in Graves' hyperthyroidism and ophthalmopathy. RNA transcripts were the template for amplifying TCR beta CDR3 regions. First-round RT-PCR with HTBI primers amplified the TCR CDR3 region. TCRdb recomputed calls from the multiplex PCR reads with MiXCR, one row per CDR3 protein. The data contain fewer than 700,000 distinct CDR3 sequences, 15% to 20% of them singletons. The source material was blood. The origin of the receptors is a woman younger than 30 with Graves' ophthalmopathy.

Remarks on this clonotype: This may be a read error: a much more frequent sequence differs by one nucleotide. Here the CDR3 DNA reads TGTGCCAGCAGCTTAGCTCAGAGGACTGAAGCTTTCTTT. Encoded protein: CASSLAQRTEAFF. The chain recombines TRBV7-8 with TRBJ1-1; D gene uncertain. Trimming cost V 0 bases and J 5 bases, with 7 bases left between them. The CDR3 has 13 amino acids. CDR1 and CDR2 (germline): SGHVS, FQNEAQ. Using reference TRBV7-8 and TRBJ1-1 for the parts outside the CDR3, the full variable domain is GAGVSQSPRYKVAKRGQDVALRCDPISGHVSLFWYQQALGQGPEFLTYFQNEAQLDKSGLPSDRFFAERPEGSVSTLKIQRTQQEDSAVYLCASSLAQRTEAFFGQGTRLTVV.

Ten or more counts support this clonotype. The chain joins TRBV7-6 to TRBJ2-5; D is ambiguous. The germline CDR1 and CDR2 sequences are SGHVS and FNYEAQ. V lost 1 base, J lost 4 bases, and 10 bases lay in between. The CDR3 is 14 amino acids. The CDR3 loop is CASSLETGGETQYF. The CDR3 bases are TGTGCCAGCAGCTTAGAGACGGGTGGAGAGACCCAGTACTTC.

This clonotype was observed at least ten times. The V gene is TRBV18, the J gene TRBJ1-1, with 10 bases aligning to TRBD1. J lost 3 bases, V lost 0 bases, and 1 base had no gene match. CDR3 length: 15 residues. Per germline, CDR1 KGHSH and CDR2 LQKENI. CDR3 DNA sequence: TGTGCCAGCTCACCACCGGGACAGGGGCACACTGAAGCTTTCTTT. Translating it yields CASSPPGQGHTEAFF.

There are a few counts of this clonotype. J is TRBJ1-5 and V is TRBV6-1, with a possible D match to TRBD1 (6 bases). Germline CDR1 is MNHNS and CDR2 is SASEGT. Trimming cost V 6 bases and J 5 bases, with 14 bases left between them. The CDR3 runs to 14 residues. CDR3 bases: TGTGCCAGCAGCGTCGGACAGACCTATCAGCCCCAGCATTTT. Amino acids: CASSVGQTYQPQHF.

This clonotype was counted at least ten times. The gene calls are TRBV7-2 and TRBJ1-2, with D possibly matching TRBD1 (6 bases). CDR1 is SGHTA, CDR2 FQGNSA, per germline. This CDR3 has 16 residues. Deletions cut 1 base from V and 3 bases from J, with 15 bases between. The CDR3: CASSLDGGLRDYGYTF. DNA of the CDR3: TGTGCCAGCAGCTTAGACGGGGGGCTCCGCGACTATGGCTACACCTTC.

This clonotype was detected a few times. The genes are TRBV11-2 and TRBJ2-4; D is ambiguous. CDR1 is SGHAT, CDR2 FQNNGV, per germline. This CDR3 is built from 16 residues. V lost 1 base and J 0 bases, leaving 10 bases between the germline ends. The CDR3 region has the DNA TGTGCCAGCAGCTTAGCTGGCAGACTAGCCAAAAACATTCAGTACTTC. It translates to CASSLAGRLAKNIQYF.

This chain uses TRBV14 with TRBJ1-2, with 7 bases aligning to TRBD1. The germline gives CDR1 SGHDN, CDR2 FVKESK. The CDR3 consists of 15 residues. J was trimmed by 5 bases and V by 4 bases; bases with no gene match: 10. The CDR3 region has the DNA TGTGCCAGCAGCCGCCGGGACAGCTTTATATATGGCTACACCTTC. Encoded protein: CASSRRDSFIYGYTF.

This clonotype was seen a few times. This rearrangement joins TRBV30 to TRBJ2-6; D is uncertain. Germline CDR1 reads GTSNPN; CDR2 reads SVGIG (reference sequence). Deletions cut 2 bases from V and 0 bases from J, with 14 bases between. This CDR3 contains 17 residues. CDR3 in amino acids: CAWSKGSRSSGANVLTF. CDR3 DNA: TGTGCCTGGAGTAAAGGCAGCCGAAGCTCTGGGGCCAACGTCCTGACTTTC.

This clonotype was detected many times. The chain carries TRBV7-6 and TRBJ2-7, with 12 bases matching TRBD2. J was trimmed by 2 bases and V by 1 base; bases with no gene match: 18. From germline, CDR1 is SGHVS and CDR2 FNYEAQ. This CDR3 is 21 amino acids long. DNA for the CDR3: TGTGCCAGCAGCTTAGTCCGGCCGTTAGGACTAGCGGGACCCCTAACCTACGAGCAGTACTTC. This translates into CASSLVRPLGLAGPLTYEQYF.

V and J are TRBV4-3 and TRBJ2-3, with D possibly matching TRBD1 (5 bases). Per germline, CDR1 LGHNA and CDR2 YSLEER. Trimming took off 4 bases at V and 4 bases at J, with 12 bases between the two ends. The CDR3 sequence is 14 residues long. For the CDR3, the DNA is TGCGCCAGCAGCCCCCGAGCAGGGCCAGATACGCAGTATTTT. This encodes CASSPRAGPDTQYF.

Only one count was recorded for this clonotype. With a much larger clone just one base away, this may be a read error. The rearrangement joins TRBV7-9 to TRBJ1-1; D is unresolved. The CDR3 covers 11 residues. The germline CDR1 and CDR2 sequences are SEHNR and FQNEAQ (reference sequence). CDR3 sequence: CAGSHGTEAFF. DNA for the CDR3: TGTGCCGGCAGCCACGGCACTGAAGCTTTCTTT.

In its sample, this clonotype was seen many times. The rearrangement links TRBV13 to TRBJ2-7, with a tentative D call TRBD2 (5 bases). V was trimmed by 4 bases and J by 1 base, leaving 14 bases between them. The V gene's germline CDR1 is PRHDT and CDR2 FYEKMQ (reference sequence). The CDR3 is 15 residues long. CDR3 sequence: CASSSAALGSYEQYF. Here the CDR3 DNA reads TGTGCCAGCAGCTCAGCGGCTCTAGGTTCCTACGAGCAGTACTTC.

The J gene is TRBJ2-7, the V gene TRBV28, with TRBD1 as a possible D gene (6 bases). The CDR3 sequence is 16 residues long. With 3 bases removed from V and 3 bases from J, the gap between germline ends came to 18 bases. Germline CDR1 reads MDHEN; CDR2 reads SYDVKM. The CDR3 loop is CASSLIGWTEIYEQYF. The CDR3 DNA is TGTGCCAGCAGTTTGATTGGGTGGACAGAGATCTACGAGCAGTACTTC.

In this sample, this clonotype turned up a few times. The V call is TRBV28, the J call TRBJ1-4, with a tentative D call TRBD1 (5 bases). This CDR3 contains 15 residues. V lost 4 bases, J lost 8 bases, and 17 bases lay in between. Per the germline V gene, CDR1 is MDHEN and CDR2 is SYDVKM. The CDR3 DNA follows: TGTGCCAGCAGTTCTCCCGGCAGGGCAAGGGAAAAACTGTTTTTT. Amino acids: CASSSPGRAREKLFF.

The chain is built from TRBV20-1 and TRBJ2-7; the D call may be TRBD1 or TRBD2 (5 bases each). The V gene lost 2 bases and the J gene lost 7 bases, with 21 bases spanning the gap. Per germline, CDR1 DFQATT and CDR2 SNEGSKA (reference sequence). The CDR3 is 15 amino acids. The CDR3 reads CSARWGSPSEGEQYF. CDR3 DNA sequence: TGCAGTGCTAGATGGGGGAGTCCTTCTGAGGGGGAGCAGTACTTC.

This clonotype came up a few times. Its ends do not fully match the called genes, so a read error is possible. This chain links TRBV7-9 with TRBJ1-1, with D possibly being TRBD1 (5 bases). Germline CDR1 and CDR2: SEHNR and FQNEAQ (reference sequence). The CDR3 covers 17 residues. The CDR3 is CASSLGGGTAWNTKAFF. The CDR3 DNA sequence: TGTGCCAGCAGCTTAGGGGGGGGGACCGCTTGGAACACTAAAGCTTTCTTT.

This clonotype came up a few times. This chain joins TRBV18 and TRBJ2-7, with a tentative D call TRBD2 (5 bases). The V end lost 3 bases, the J end lost 1 base, and 13 bases lay between the germline ends. This CDR3 is 15 amino acids long. The germline V gene encodes CDR1 KGHSH and CDR2 LQKENI. This CDR3 is CASSPGIIGSYEQYF. The CDR3 DNA is TGTGCCAGCTCACCCGGGATCATAGGGTCCTACGAGCAGTACTTC.

This clonotype was picked up a small number of times. The chain links TRBV11-1 to TRBJ2-7; D tentatively reads TRBD1 or TRBD2 (5 bases each). The CDR3 spans 15 residues. Per the germline V gene, CDR1 is SGHAT and CDR2 is FQDESV (reference sequence). V was clipped by 6 bases and J by 0 bases, with 15 bases between them. CDR3 DNA: TGTGCCAGCAGACAAGGCCGGGACGCCTCCTACGAGCAGTACTTC. Translating gives CASRQGRDASYEQYF.

Only a few counts were recorded for this clonotype. This chain links TRBV19 with TRBJ2-3; 9 nucleotides match TRBD2. This CDR3 is 12 amino acids long. The germline V gene encodes CDR1 LNHDA and CDR2 SQIVND (reference sequence). J gave up 9 bases and V 2 bases, and 0 bases lay outside the gene matches. This CDR3 reads CASSISGGTQYF. As DNA, the CDR3 is TGTGCCAGTAGTATAAGCGGGGGGACGCAGTATTTT.

Many counts were recorded for this clonotype. The chain recombines TRBV3-1 with TRBJ2-7; no definite D call. The CDR3 is 12 residues long. Germline lookup yields CDR1 LGHDT and CDR2 YNNKEL (reference sequence). V shed 2 bases and J shed 1 base, with 3 bases lying between them. CDR3 DNA sequence: TGTGCCAGCAGCCAATCATCCTACGAGCAGTACTTC. Residues: CASSQSSYEQYF.

This clonotype was detected many times. J is TRBJ2-5 and V is TRBV7-3, with TRBD1 as a possible D gene (8 bases). Per germline, CDR1 SGHTA and CDR2 FQGTGA. The V end lost 4 bases, the J end lost 4 bases, and 16 bases lay between the germline ends. The CDR3 has 15 amino acids. The CDR3 here is CASSSTGGGRETQYF. In nucleotides, the CDR3 is TGTGCCAGCAGCTCCACAGGGGGGGGGAGAGAGACCCAGTACTTC.